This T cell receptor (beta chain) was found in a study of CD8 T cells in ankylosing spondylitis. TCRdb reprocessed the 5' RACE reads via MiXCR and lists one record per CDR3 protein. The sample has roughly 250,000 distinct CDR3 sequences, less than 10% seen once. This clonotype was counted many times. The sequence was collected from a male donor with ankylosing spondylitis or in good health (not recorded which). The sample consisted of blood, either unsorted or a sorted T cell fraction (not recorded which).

The CDR3 DNA sequence: TGCGCCAGCAGCTTCGGAGGGTTGGGTGCCTATGGCTACACCTTC. Protein sequence: CASSFGGLGAYGYTF. This chain uses TRBV5-1 with TRBJ1-2; D is undetermined. V lost 2 bases to trimming and J lost 4 bases, with 15 bases between them. The CDR3 has 15 amino acids. Looked up from germline, CDR1 is SGHRS and CDR2 is YFSETQ.